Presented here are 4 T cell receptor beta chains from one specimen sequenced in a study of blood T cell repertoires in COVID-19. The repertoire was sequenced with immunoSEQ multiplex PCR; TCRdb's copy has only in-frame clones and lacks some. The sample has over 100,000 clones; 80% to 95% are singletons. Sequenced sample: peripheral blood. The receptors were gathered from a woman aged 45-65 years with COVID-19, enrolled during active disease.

The CDR3 bases are TGTGCCAGCAGTAAAACCGGGACAGCCCGCTCCTATAATTCACCCCTCCACTTT. Translated, it gives CASSKTGTARSYNSPLHF. The genes are TRBV6-2 or TRBV6-3 and TRBJ1-6; 7 bases agree with TRBD1. The CDR3 spans 18 residues. Germline values: CDR1 MNHEY, CDR2 SVGEGT. With V trimmed by 5 bases and J by 0 bases, 10 bases remained unmatched.

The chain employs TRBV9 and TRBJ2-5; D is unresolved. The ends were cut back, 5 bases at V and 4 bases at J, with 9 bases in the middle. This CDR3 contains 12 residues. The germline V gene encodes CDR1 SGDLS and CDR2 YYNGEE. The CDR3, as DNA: TGTGCCAGCAGTCCCTTCTTAGAGACCCAGTACTTC. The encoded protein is CASSPFLETQYF.

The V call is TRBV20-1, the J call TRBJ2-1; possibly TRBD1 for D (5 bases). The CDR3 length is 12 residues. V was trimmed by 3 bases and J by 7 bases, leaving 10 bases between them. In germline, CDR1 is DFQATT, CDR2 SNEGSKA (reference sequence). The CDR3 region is CSASKGQNEQFF. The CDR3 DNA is TGCAGTGCTAGTAAGGGGCAGAATGAGCAGTTCTTC.

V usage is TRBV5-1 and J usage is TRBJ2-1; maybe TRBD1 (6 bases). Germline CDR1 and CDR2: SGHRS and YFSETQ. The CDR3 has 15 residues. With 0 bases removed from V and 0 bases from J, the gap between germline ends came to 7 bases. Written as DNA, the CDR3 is TGCGCCAGCAGCTTGGGGGGGCCCTCCTACAATGAGCAGTTCTTC. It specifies CASSLGGPSYNEQFF.